This T cell receptor beta chain was sequenced for a study of blood T cell repertoires in COVID-19. Source study methods: Amplification of reference gene primers was used by the study to estimate nucleated cell counts. Sequencing used immunoSEQ multiplex PCR; TCRdb keeps in-frame clones, though not all of them. V and J calls and clone size are those listed in that table; D and trimming were worked out from the DNA. Here the sample spans some 160,000 clones, under 95% being singletons. Germline-derived CDR1 and CDR2 are ENHRY and SYGVKD. Trimming left V 6 bases short and J 1 base short, with 16 bases between. The CDR3 length is 15 residues.

The specimen was peripheral blood. The sequence came from a young man with COVID-19, enrolled during active disease. The V and J genes are TRBV10-3 and TRBJ2-7; D is perhaps TRBD1 (7 bases). CDR3 DNA sequence: TGTGCCATCAGCGAGGAGGGGGACAGATCCTACGAGCAGTACTTC. Its protein product is CAISEEGDRSYEQYF.